Below, 31 T cell receptor beta chains from the same sample are listed, as sequenced in a study of tumour-infiltrating T cells in Burkitt lymphoma. Measured with immunoSEQ multiplex PCR; TCRdb has only the in-frame clones, and not every one. The table records about 46,000 clones, about a third of them present only once. Sequencing was performed on tumor tissue. The receptor set was obtained from a human donor with Burkitt lymphoma.

J is TRBJ1-5 and V is TRBV6-1; no reliable D call. V lost 11 bases, J lost 5 bases, and 19 bases lay in between. This CDR3 has 14 amino acids. CDR1 and CDR2 from the germline V gene are MNHNS and SASEGT. The CDR3 reads CAGLNGSPYQPQHF. CDR3 sequence (DNA): TGTGCCGGGTTGAACGGGTCCCCCTATCAGCCCCAGCATTTT.

V gene TRBV18 combines with J gene TRBJ2-5; no definite D call. The germline V and J ends were trimmed by 3 bases and 4 bases, with 12 bases remaining between them. Germline V lookup: CDR1 KGHSH, CDR2 LQKENI. The CDR3 sequence is 14 residues long. The CDR3 spells CASSPLAGSETQYF. The CDR3 DNA follows: TGTGCCAGCTCACCTTTGGCAGGTTCAGAGACCCAGTACTTC.

The chain uses TRBV29-1 and TRBJ2-3, with 12 nucleotides matching TRBD2. This CDR3 spans 15 amino acids. The germline V gene has CDR1 SQVTM and CDR2 ANQGSEA. V was pared by 7 bases and J by 2 bases, with 7 bases of the junction left unmatched. Here the CDR3 reads CSARTSGGPTDTQYF. CDR3 sequence (DNA): TGCAGCGCTCGAACTAGCGGGGGGCCCACAGATACGCAGTATTTT.

V and J are TRBV4-2 and TRBJ1-2, with no clear D. Germline assignment: CDR1 LGHNA and CDR2 YNFKEQ. There are 12 residues in the CDR3. Trimming took 4 bases from V and 7 from J, leaving 10 bases between them. The CDR3 protein is CASSLPPGGYTF. CDR3 sequence (DNA): TGTGCCAGCAGCCTCCCCCCGGGTGGCTACACCTTC.

This chain links TRBV9 with TRBJ1-2; D gene uncertain. Per germline, CDR1 SGDLS and CDR2 YYNGEE. This CDR3 region has 14 residues. Between the trimmed V and J ends, which lost 4 bases and 2 bases, there was a span of 12 bases. Here the CDR3 reads CASSTGSLNYGYTF. Written as DNA, the CDR3 is TGTGCCAGCAGCACCGGATCACTCAACTATGGCTACACCTTC.

The V and J genes are TRBV6-6 and TRBJ2-1; 7 bases line up with TRBD2. CDR1 and CDR2 (germline): MNHNY, SVGAGI (reference sequence). This CDR3 is built from 13 residues. The V gene end was trimmed by 4 bases and the J gene end by 5 bases; junction bases not matched to a gene: 2. The CDR3 is CASSFLADNEQFF. The CDR3 nucleotides read TGTGCCAGCAGTTTTCTAGCGGACAATGAGCAGTTCTTC.

This clone has more than one count but fewer than ten. DNA for the CDR3: TGTGCCAGCAGTGAATACGGGAGTAGCGCAGTGGTCTTCACAGATACGCAGTATTTT. Translating it yields CASSEYGSSAVVFTDTQYF. The chain has TRBV2 and TRBJ2-3, with a tentative D call TRBD2 (6 bases). Germline V CDR1 and CDR2: SNHLY, FYNNEI. The CDR3 contains 19 residues. Trimming pared 2 bases from V and 2 bases from J, leaving 23 bases between. Filled out from reference TRBV2 and TRBJ2-3, the complete variable domain reads EPEVTQTPSHQVTQMGQEVILRCVPISNHLYFYWYRQILGQKVEFLVSFYNNEISEKSEIFDDQFSVERPDGSNFTLKIRSTKLEDSAMYFCASSEYGSSAVVFTDTQYFGPGTRLTVL.

The genes are TRBV13 and TRBJ2-7, with D tentatively TRBD2 (6 bases). This CDR3 contains 14 residues. V lost 4 bases and J 6 bases, leaving 16 bases between the germline ends. Germline CDR1 and CDR2: PRHDT and FYEKMQ (reference sequence). CDR3: CASSWRAAVAEQYF. CDR3 coding DNA: TGTGCCAGCAGCTGGAGGGCGGCTGTGGCCGAGCAGTACTTC. Full variable domain (remainder filled in from reference TRBV13 and TRBJ2-7): AAGVIQSPRHLIKEKRETATLKCYPIPRHDTVYWYQQGPGQDPQFLISFYEKMQSDKGSIPDRFSAQQFSDYHSELNMSSLELGDSALYFCASSWRAAVAEQYFGPGTRLTVT.

This clone was detected a few times. The V gene is TRBV6-1, the J gene TRBJ1-5; D gene uncertain. The CDR3 runs 14 residues. Per germline, CDR1 MNHNS and CDR2 SASEGT. V was cut by 3 bases and J by 0 bases, with 6 bases left in between. CDR3 residues: CASSEAYSNQPQHF. The CDR3, as DNA: TGTGCCAGCAGTGAGGCTTATAGCAATCAGCCCCAGCATTTT.

This clone has a handful of counts. The V gene is TRBV4-2, the J gene TRBJ1-6; no definite D call. Germline CDR1 and CDR2: LGHNA and YNFKEQ. The ends were cut back, 2 bases at V and 6 bases at J, with 20 bases in the middle. The CDR3 is 18 amino acids. CDR3 loop: CASSQKVAGEHSNSPLHF. For the CDR3, the DNA is TGTGCCAGCAGCCAAAAAGTGGCAGGCGAACACAGTAATTCACCCCTCCACTTT.

The J gene is TRBJ1-5, the V gene TRBV30; TRBD1 aligns across 7 bases. The trim removed 4 bases at V and 2 bases at J, leaving 8 bases unmatched. The CDR3 totals 15 residues. Germline loops: CDR1 GTSNPN, CDR2 SVGIG (reference sequence). In DNA, the CDR3 is TGTGCCTGGAACCAACAGGGGCTCGGCAATCAGCCCCAGCATTTT. This gives the protein CAWNQQGLGNQPQHF.

The rearrangement links TRBV30 to TRBJ2-2; TRBD2 is a possible D gene (7 bases). CDR3 length equals 15 residues. Trimming stripped 0 bases from V and 4 bases from J, with 12 bases between. The germline gives CDR1 GTSNPN, CDR2 SVGIG (reference sequence). DNA of the CDR3: TGTGCCTGGAGTGTACGGGGGGCGGTCACCGGGGAGCTGTTTTTT. This sequence encodes CAWSVRGAVTGELFF.

The chain couples TRBV15 to TRBJ2-7; D call uncertain. V was trimmed by 1 base and J by 2 bases, leaving 12 bases between them. The V gene's germline CDR1 is LNHNV and CDR2 YYDKDF (reference sequence). This CDR3 contains 15 residues. CDR3 in amino acids: CATSRGSGMAYEQYF. Written as DNA, the CDR3 is TGTGCCACCAGCAGAGGGTCTGGGATGGCCTACGAGCAGTACTTC.

The V gene is TRBV10-3, the J gene TRBJ2-3; 8 bases align to TRBD1. The germline CDR1 and CDR2 sequences are ENHRY and SYGVKD. V shed 10 bases and J 4 bases; nucleotides not matched to a gene: 4. The CDR3 contains 12 residues. The CDR3 nucleotides are TGTGCCACCAGACAGGGGCCAGATACGCAGTATTTT. It is translated as CATRQGPDTQYF.

This clone has a handful of counts. The chain couples TRBV6-5 to TRBJ2-7, with D unresolved. Trimming pared 5 bases from V and 0 bases from J, leaving 11 bases between. The CDR3 consists of 14 residues. In germline, CDR1 is MNHEY, CDR2 SVGAGI. CDR3 sequence reads: CASSLLAGSYEQYF. CDR3 DNA sequence: TGTGCCAGCAGTCTCCTGGCAGGCTCCTACGAGCAGTACTTC.

This sequence joins TRBV30 and TRBJ1-2, with D possibly being TRBD1 (6 bases). In germline, CDR1 is GTSNPN, CDR2 SVGIG (reference sequence). The germline V and J ends were trimmed by 6 bases and 7 bases, with 24 bases remaining between them. This CDR3 spans 15 amino acids. The CDR3 DNA sequence: TGTGCCTGCACCCCCCGGGGCACAGGGTTGGGTGGCTACACCTTC. This translates into CACTPRGTGLGGYTF.

The rearrangement uses TRBV7-8 and TRBJ1-1, with D unclear. Looked up from germline, CDR1 is SGHVS and CDR2 is FQNEAQ. Trimming stripped 1 base from V and 11 bases from J, with 17 bases between. The CDR3 has 14 amino acids. CDR3 protein: CASSLVPNRPMAFF. The CDR3 nucleotides are TGTGCCAGCAGCTTAGTCCCGAACCGCCCGATGGCTTTCTTT.

The chain couples TRBV5-8 to TRBJ1-6, with 8 bases fitting TRBD1. V lost 6 bases to trimming and J lost 8 bases; unmatched junction nucleotides: 16. CDR1 is SGHTS, CDR2 YDEGEE, per germline. The CDR3 runs 17 residues. This CDR3 reads CASNLWTGPESYSPLHF. The CDR3 DNA sequence: TGTGCCAGCAACCTTTGGACAGGGCCAGAGTCATATTCACCCCTCCACTTT.

The V and J genes are TRBV4-2 and TRBJ2-3, with 10 bases fitting TRBD2. J lost 5 bases, V lost 8 bases, and 7 bases had no gene match. Germline CDR1 reads LGHNA; CDR2 reads YNFKEQ. The length of the CDR3 is 14 residues. Here the CDR3 reads CASQSGGAKDTQYF. CDR3 nucleotides: TGTGCCAGCCAGAGCGGGGGGGCCAAAGATACGCAGTATTTT.

This clone was picked up a small number of times. V gene TRBV7-2 combines with J gene TRBJ2-7; unclear D gene. With 1 base removed from V and 6 bases from J, the gap between germline ends came to 13 bases. CDR1 and CDR2 (germline): SGHTA, FQGNSA. This CDR3 contains 14 residues. CDR3 nucleotides: TGTGCCAGCAGCTTAGATTTCTCTCGAGGCGAGCAGTACTTC. Protein product: CASSLDFSRGEQYF.

The V and J genes are TRBV6-5 and TRBJ2-7, with a possible D match to TRBD2 (5 bases). This CDR3 has 13 amino acids. CDR1 and CDR2 (germline): MNHEY, SVGAGI. Trimming cost V 6 bases and J 1 base, with 10 bases left between them. CDR3 DNA: TGTGCCAGCAGAAAACTAGTATCCTACGAGCAGTACTTC. Translating gives CASRKLVSYEQYF.

This CDR3 is CASSYSEGYEQYF. The CDR3, as DNA: TGTGCCAGCAGTTACTCCGAGGGTTACGAGCAGTACTTC. The chain employs TRBV6-5 and TRBJ2-7; possibly TRBD2 for D (5 bases). The CDR3 has 13 residues. V was pared by 0 bases and J by 4 bases, with 7 bases between. In germline, CDR1 is MNHEY, CDR2 SVGAGI.

V is TRBV29-1 and J is TRBJ2-1; TRBD2 aligns across 12 bases. This CDR3 is built from 13 residues. Germline V lookup: CDR1 SQVTM, CDR2 ANQGSEA. With V trimmed by 0 bases and J by 10 bases, 1 base remained unmatched. In DNA, the CDR3 is TGCAGCGTTGAAGAACTAGCGGGGGGCGAGCAGTTCTTC. Its translation: CSVEELAGGEQFF.

The chain employs TRBV7-7 and TRBJ2-2, with D possibly matching TRBD1 (5 bases). The CDR3 contains 14 residues. V was cut by 1 base and J by 4 bases, with 7 bases left in between. Germline assignment: CDR1 SSHAT and CDR2 FNYEAQ (reference sequence). The CDR3 nucleotides read TGTGCCAGCAGCTTAGGACAGAGCACCGGGGAGCTGTTTTTT. Its translation: CASSLGQSTGELFF.

This clone was detected a few times. V and J are TRBV6-5 and TRBJ1-2; 7 nucleotides match TRBD1. The CDR3 covers 14 residues. The junction had 8 bases not matched to a gene; V was cut back by 5 bases and J by 5 bases. CDR1 and CDR2 from the germline V gene are MNHEY and SVGAGI. The CDR3 bases are TGTGCCAGCAGTCTTGCGCCGACAGGGTATGGCTACACCTTC. Protein product: CASSLAPTGYGYTF.

The chain employs TRBV2 and TRBJ1-6; possibly TRBD1 for D (5 bases). V was trimmed by 4 bases and J by 2 bases, leaving 6 bases between them. The germline CDR1 and CDR2 sequences are SNHLY and FYNNEI. The CDR3 totals 14 residues. The CDR3 protein is CASSGGTYNSPLHF. CDR3 nucleotides: TGTGCCAGCAGTGGGGGGACCTATAATTCACCCCTCCACTTT.

This sequence joins TRBV7-2 and TRBJ1-1; D uncertain. CDR1 is SGHTA and CDR2 is FQGNSA in the germline V gene. Trimming pared 1 base from V and 10 bases from J, leaving 31 bases between. The CDR3 sequence is 19 residues long. The CDR3 bases are TGTGCCAGCAGCTTAGAGGTGGTTCTTCAAGTCACACCCCACCGAGGAGCTTTCTTT. This encodes CASSLEVVLQVTPHRGAFF.

The V call is TRBV9, the J call TRBJ1-4; 11 bases map to TRBD1. This CDR3 region has 17 residues. CDR1 SGDLS and CDR2 YYNGEE come from the germline V gene. With 2 bases clipped from V and 8 bases from J, the junction kept 11 bases outside the gene matches. CDR3 protein: CASSVGTGGPRGEKLFF. CDR3 nucleotides: TGTGCCAGCAGCGTCGGGACAGGGGGGCCTAGGGGAGAAAAACTGTTTTTT. The variable domain in full, completed from reference TRBV9 and TRBJ1-4, reads DSGVTQTPKHLITATGQRVTLRCSPRSGDLSVYWYQQSLDQGLQFLIQYYNGEERAKGNILERFSAQQFPDLHSELNLSSLELGDSALYFCASSVGTGGPRGEKLFFGSGTQLSVL.

This chain connects TRBV2 to TRBJ1-4; a weak D match, TRBD1 (5 bases). Looked up from germline, CDR1 is SNHLY and CDR2 is FYNNEI. The ends were cut back, 8 bases at V and 14 bases at J, with 18 bases in the middle. The CDR3 loop spans 12 amino acids. The CDR3 sequence is CASRITPTVLFF. In DNA, the CDR3 is TGTGCCAGCCGTATAACCCCGACAGTGCTGTTTTTT.

The chain has TRBV19 and TRBJ2-7, with D maybe TRBD1 (6 bases). In germline, CDR1 is LNHDA, CDR2 SQIVND (reference sequence). This CDR3 region has 14 residues. Trimming took off 3 bases at V and 6 bases at J, with 15 bases between the two ends. The DNA for the CDR3 is TGTGCCAGTAGTATGGGGCAGGGGCCCTCCGAGCAGTACTTC. It yields the protein CASSMGQGPSEQYF.

In this sample, this clone turned up a few times. The chain uses TRBV25-1 and TRBJ2-1, with 8 bases aligning to TRBD1. V trimming: 5 bases; J trimming: 10 bases; junction bases outside the gene matches: 10. CDR1 and CDR2 (germline): MGHDK, SYGVNS. This CDR3 is built from 14 residues. Written as DNA, the CDR3 is TGTGCCAGCAGTAGAGGACAGGGTAATAAGGAGCAGTTCTTC. Encoded protein: CASSRGQGNKEQFF.